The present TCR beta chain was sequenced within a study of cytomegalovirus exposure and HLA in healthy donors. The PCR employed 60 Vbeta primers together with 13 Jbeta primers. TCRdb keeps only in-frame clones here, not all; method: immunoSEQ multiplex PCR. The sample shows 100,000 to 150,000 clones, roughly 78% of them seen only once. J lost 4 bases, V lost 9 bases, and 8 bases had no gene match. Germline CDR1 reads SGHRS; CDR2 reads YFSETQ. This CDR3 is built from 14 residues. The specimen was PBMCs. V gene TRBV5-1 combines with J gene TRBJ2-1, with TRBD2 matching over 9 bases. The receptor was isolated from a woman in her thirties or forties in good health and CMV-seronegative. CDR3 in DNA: TGCGCCACCTCGACGACTAGCGGATACAATGAGCAGTTCTTC. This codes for CATSTTSGYNEQFF.